This TCR beta chain stems from a study of T-cell reconstitution after alpha-beta-depleted transplantation in children. Unique molecular identifiers tagged the TCRbeta library. MiXCR, applied by TCRdb to the PCR reads, yields one record per CDR3 protein. The sample lists approximately 270,000 distinct CDR3 sequences; around 9.6% were seen once. The table lists this clonotype with many counts. Sequenced material: PBMCs from the stem cell graft donor, taken from the stem cell graft. The sequence came from a human donor who donated a stem cell graft to a child with SCID.

CDR3 region: CASSIHRTYEQYF. CDR3 coding DNA: TGTGCCAGCAGCATTCACAGGACCTACGAGCAGTACTTC. The chain is built from TRBV11-2 and TRBJ2-7, with TRBD1 as a possible D gene (5 bases). The CDR3 length is 13 residues. Germline CDR1 SGHAT, CDR2 FQNNGV. The V end was cut by 5 bases, the J end by 2 bases, with 10 bases between.